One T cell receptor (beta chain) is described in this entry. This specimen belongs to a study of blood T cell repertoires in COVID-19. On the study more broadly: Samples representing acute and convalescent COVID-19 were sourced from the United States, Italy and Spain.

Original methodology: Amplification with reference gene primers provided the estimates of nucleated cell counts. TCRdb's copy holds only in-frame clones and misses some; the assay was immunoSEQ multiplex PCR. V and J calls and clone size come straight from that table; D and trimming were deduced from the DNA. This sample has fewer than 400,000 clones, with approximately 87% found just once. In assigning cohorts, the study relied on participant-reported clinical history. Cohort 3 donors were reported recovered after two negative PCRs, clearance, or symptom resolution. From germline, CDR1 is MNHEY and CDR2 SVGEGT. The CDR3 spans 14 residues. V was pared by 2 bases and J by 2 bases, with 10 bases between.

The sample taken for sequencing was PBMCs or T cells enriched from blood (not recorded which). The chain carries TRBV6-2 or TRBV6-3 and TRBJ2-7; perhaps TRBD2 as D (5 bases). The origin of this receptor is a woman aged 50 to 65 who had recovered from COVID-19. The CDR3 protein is CASSYAGATYEQYF. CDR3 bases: TGTGCCAGCAGTTACGCGGGTGCTACCTACGAGCAGTACTTC.